The clone carrying this TCR beta chain was detected a few times. The germline V gene encodes CDR1 SEHNR and CDR2 FQNEAQ (reference sequence). Trimming shortened V by 5 bases and J by 8 bases, and 15 bases separated the two germline ends. CDR3 length equals 14 residues. Unique molecular identifiers were built into the TCRbeta library. MiXCR, run by TCRdb on the PCR reads, gives a single entry per CDR3 protein. Of roughly 500,000 distinct CDR3 sequences in the sample, about 33% were seen once. This entry belongs to a study of T-cell reconstitution after alpha-beta-depleted transplantation in children. The sequence was collected from a human donor who donated a stem cell graft to a child with aplastic anemia. The sample consisted of PBMCs from the stem cell graft donor, taken from the stem cell graft. The J gene is TRBJ1-4, the V gene TRBV7-9; D gene uncertain. CDR3 sequence (DNA): TGTGCCAGCAGCCAGCGTGAAGGAATCGAAAAACTGTTTTTT. Amino acid sequence: CASSQREGIEKLFF.